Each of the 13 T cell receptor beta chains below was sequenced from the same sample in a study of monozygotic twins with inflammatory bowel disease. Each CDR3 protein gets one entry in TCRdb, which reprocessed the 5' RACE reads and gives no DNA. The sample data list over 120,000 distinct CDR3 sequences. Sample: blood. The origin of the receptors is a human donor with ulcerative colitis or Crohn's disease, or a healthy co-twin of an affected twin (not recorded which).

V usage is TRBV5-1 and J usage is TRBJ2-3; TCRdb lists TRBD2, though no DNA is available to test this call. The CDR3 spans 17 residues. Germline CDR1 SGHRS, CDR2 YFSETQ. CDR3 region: CASSLVASGYSTDTQYF.

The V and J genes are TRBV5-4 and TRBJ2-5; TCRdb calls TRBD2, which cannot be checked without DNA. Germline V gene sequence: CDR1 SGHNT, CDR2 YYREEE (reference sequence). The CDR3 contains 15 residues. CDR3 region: CASSSRTSGKETQYF.

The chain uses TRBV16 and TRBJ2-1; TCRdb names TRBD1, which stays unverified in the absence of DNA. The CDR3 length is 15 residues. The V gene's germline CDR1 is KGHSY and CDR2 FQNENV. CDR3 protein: CASSQKAGVYNEQFF.

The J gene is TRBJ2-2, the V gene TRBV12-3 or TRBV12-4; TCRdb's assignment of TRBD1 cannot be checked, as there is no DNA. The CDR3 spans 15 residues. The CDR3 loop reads CASSNRGLNTGELFF.

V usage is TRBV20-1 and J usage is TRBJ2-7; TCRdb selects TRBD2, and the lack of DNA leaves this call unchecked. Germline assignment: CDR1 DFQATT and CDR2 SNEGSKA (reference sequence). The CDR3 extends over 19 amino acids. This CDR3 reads CSASPGLAGGRARGYEQYF.

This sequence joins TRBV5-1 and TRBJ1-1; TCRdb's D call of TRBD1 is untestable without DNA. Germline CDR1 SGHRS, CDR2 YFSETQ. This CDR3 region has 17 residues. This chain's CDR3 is CASSLGPISHRETEAFF.

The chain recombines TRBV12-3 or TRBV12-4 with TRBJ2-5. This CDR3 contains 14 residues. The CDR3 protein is CASSYYRKQETQYF.

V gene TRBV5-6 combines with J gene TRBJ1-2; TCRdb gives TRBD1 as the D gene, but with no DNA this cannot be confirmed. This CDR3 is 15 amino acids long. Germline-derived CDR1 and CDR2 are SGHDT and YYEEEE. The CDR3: CASSRTGQQNYGYTF.

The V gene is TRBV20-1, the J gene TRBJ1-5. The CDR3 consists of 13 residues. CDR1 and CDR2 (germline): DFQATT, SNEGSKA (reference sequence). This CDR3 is CSARLAGHQPQHF.

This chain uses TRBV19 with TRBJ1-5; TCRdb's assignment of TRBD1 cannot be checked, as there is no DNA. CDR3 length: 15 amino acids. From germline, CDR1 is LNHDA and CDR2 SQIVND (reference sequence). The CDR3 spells CASSPRTGGGQPQHF.

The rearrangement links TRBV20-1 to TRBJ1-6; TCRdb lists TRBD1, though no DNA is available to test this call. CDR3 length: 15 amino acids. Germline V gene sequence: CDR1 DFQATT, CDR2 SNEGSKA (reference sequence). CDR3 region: CSASPKQGRDSPLHF.

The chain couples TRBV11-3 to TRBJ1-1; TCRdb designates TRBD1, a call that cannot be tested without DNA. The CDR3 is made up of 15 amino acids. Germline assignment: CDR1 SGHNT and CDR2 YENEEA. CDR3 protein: CASSLDGQMNTEAFF.

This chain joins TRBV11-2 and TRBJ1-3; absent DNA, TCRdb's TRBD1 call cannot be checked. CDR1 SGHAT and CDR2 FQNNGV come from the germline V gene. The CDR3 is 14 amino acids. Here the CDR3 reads CASSLSTGRDTIYF.